The clone carrying this T cell receptor (beta chain) was picked up many times. This entry belongs to a study of T cells in Graves' hyperthyroidism and ophthalmopathy. The study left out patients who had uncontrolled infection, other autoimmune disease, pregnancy or lactation. The source material, RNA transcripts, was used to amplify TCR beta CDR3 regions. A first-round RT-PCR of the TCR CDR3 used the HTBI primer set. Each CDR3 protein gets one entry after TCRdb re-called the multiplex PCR reads with MiXCR. This table holds about 400,000 distinct CDR3 sequences, about 14% found once. The CDR3 consists of 17 residues. V gave up 6 bases and J gave up 4 bases; unmatched junction bases: 11. CDR1 and CDR2 from the germline V gene are SNHLY and FYNNEI.

The origin of this receptor is a woman in her thirties with Graves' ophthalmopathy. The sample consisted of blood. The V and J genes are TRBV2 and TRBJ2-3; TRBD1 matches 12 bases. The CDR3 is CASSARDRGLRSDTQYF. Written as DNA, the CDR3 is TGTGCCAGCAGCGCCCGGGACAGGGGGCTTCGATCAGATACGCAGTATTTT.